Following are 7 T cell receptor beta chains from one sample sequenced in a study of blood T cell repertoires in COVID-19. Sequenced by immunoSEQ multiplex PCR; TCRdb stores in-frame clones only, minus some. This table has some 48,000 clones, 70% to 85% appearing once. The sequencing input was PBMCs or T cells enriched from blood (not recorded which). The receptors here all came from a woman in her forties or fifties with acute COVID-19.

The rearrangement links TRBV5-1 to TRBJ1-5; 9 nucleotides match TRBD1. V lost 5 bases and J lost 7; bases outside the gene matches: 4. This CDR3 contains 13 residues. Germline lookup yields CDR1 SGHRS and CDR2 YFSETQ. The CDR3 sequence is CASSPTGGQPQHF. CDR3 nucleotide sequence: TGCGCCAGCAGTCCGACAGGGGGGCAGCCCCAGCATTTT.

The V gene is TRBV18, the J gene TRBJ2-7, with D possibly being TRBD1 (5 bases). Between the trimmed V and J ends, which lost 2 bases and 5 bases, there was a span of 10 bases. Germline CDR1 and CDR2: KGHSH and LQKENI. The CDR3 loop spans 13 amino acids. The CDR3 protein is CASSPGAPDEQYF. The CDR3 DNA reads TGTGCCAGCTCACCAGGGGCTCCTGACGAGCAGTACTTC. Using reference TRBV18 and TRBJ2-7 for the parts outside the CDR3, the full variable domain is NAGVMQNPRHLVRRRGQEARLRCSPMKGHSHVYWYRQLPEEGLKFMVYLQKENIIDESGMPKERFSAEFPKEGPSILRIQQVVRGDSAAYFCASSPGAPDEQYFGPGTRLTVT.

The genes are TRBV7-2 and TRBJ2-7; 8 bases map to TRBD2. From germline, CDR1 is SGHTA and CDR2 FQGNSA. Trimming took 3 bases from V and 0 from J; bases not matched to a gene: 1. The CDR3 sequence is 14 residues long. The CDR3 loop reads CASSFSGDSYEQYF. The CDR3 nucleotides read TGTGCCAGCAGCTTTAGCGGGGACTCCTACGAGCAGTACTTC.

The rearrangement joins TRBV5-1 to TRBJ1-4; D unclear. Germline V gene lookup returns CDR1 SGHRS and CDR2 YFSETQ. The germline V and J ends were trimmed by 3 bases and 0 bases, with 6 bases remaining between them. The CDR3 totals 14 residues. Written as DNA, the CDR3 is TGCGCCAGCAGCTCATCTACAACTAATGAAAAACTGTTTTTT. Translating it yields CASSSSTTNEKLFF.

The CDR3 DNA sequence: TGCGCCACCGGGACAGGGGAGGCCGGGGAGCTGTTTTTT. It specifies CATGTGEAGELFF. The gene calls are TRBV10-1 and TRBJ2-2; 10 positions match TRBD1. Trimming removed 10 bases from V and 6 bases from J; junction bases left unmatched: 5. CDR3 length: 13 residues. Germline assignment: CDR1 WNHNN and CDR2 SYGVQD (reference sequence).

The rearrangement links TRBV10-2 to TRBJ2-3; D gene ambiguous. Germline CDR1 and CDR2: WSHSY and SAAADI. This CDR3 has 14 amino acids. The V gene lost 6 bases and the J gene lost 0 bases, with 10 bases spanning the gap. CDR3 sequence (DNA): TGCGCCAGCAGGACCCGGGTGAGCACAGATACGCAGTATTTT. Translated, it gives CASRTRVSTDTQYF.

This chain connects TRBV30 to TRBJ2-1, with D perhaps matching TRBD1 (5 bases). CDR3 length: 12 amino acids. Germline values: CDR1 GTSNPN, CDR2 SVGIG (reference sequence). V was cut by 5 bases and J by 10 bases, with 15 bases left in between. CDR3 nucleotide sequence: TGTGCCTGGGCCCCCTGGGGCAGGGAGCAGTTCTTC. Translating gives CAWAPWGREQFF.